Below are 8 T cell receptor beta chains sequenced from a single sample in a study of shared clonotypes between healthy human individuals. Profiled with immunoSEQ multiplex PCR; TCRdb holds only in-frame clones, not every one. Counted here are 2 million to 2.5 million clones, more than 90% occurring once; the ten biggest clones make up 0.13%. The specimen sequenced was naive CD4+ T cells sorted from blood. Subset: CD45RA+ positively selected. The receptors derive from a young man in good health.

The V call is TRBV19, the J call TRBJ1-1; a possible D gene is TRBD1 (6 bases). Trimming stripped 5 bases from V and 1 base from J, with 11 bases between. CDR3 size: 14 residues. Germline CDR1 is LNHDA and CDR2 is SQIVND (reference sequence). CDR3 region: CASSRTDRNTEAFF. For the CDR3, the DNA is TGTGCCAGTAGTCGGACAGATAGGAACACTGAAGCTTTCTTT.

The chain uses TRBV5-6 and TRBJ2-1; D is possibly TRBD2 (5 bases). The V gene lost 0 bases and the J gene lost 0 bases, with 10 bases spanning the gap. The CDR3 covers 16 residues. Germline V gene sequence: CDR1 SGHDT, CDR2 YYEEEE. This chain's CDR3 is CASSLGAGPSYNEQFF. Written as DNA, the CDR3 is TGTGCCAGCAGCTTGGGGGCGGGTCCCTCCTACAATGAGCAGTTCTTC. The complete variable domain, with remaining parts taken from reference TRBV5-6 and TRBJ2-1, reads DAGVTQSPTHLIKTRGQQVTLRCSPKSGHDTVSWYQQALGQGPQFIFQYYEEEERQRGNFPDRFSGHQFPNYSSELNVNALLLGDSALYLCASSLGAGPSYNEQFFGPGTRLTVL.

This rearrangement joins TRBV7-9 to TRBJ2-3; 8 bases agree with TRBD2. In germline, CDR1 is SEHNR, CDR2 FQNEAQ (reference sequence). Losses at the gene ends were 8 bases for V and 6 bases for J; bases not matched to a gene: 7. This CDR3 is 13 amino acids long. CDR3 region: CASGREREDTQYF. DNA for the CDR3: TGTGCCAGCGGTCGGGAGCGGGAGGATACGCAGTATTTT. The full variable domain, rest sourced from reference TRBV7-9 and TRBJ2-3, is DTGVSQNPRHKITKRGQNVTFRCDPISEHNRLYWYRQTLGQGPEFLTYFQNEAQLEKSRLLSDRFSAERPKGSFSTLEIQRTEQGDSAMYLCASGREREDTQYFGPGTRLTVL.

This chain links TRBV27 with TRBJ2-3, with D uncertain. Germline loops: CDR1 MNHEY, CDR2 SMNVEV (reference sequence). The CDR3 length is 17 residues. V was clipped by 5 bases and J by 2 bases, with 20 bases between them. CDR3 DNA: TGTGCCAGCAGTCCGTCTCTGTCTCGCGCCCCCACAGATACGCAGTATTTT. This codes for CASSPSLSRAPTDTQYF.

The rearrangement uses TRBV7-2 and TRBJ1-2; D gene ambiguous. V lost 2 bases and J lost 2, with 6 bases in between. The CDR3 is 13 residues long. CDR1 and CDR2 from the germline V gene are SGHTA and FQGNSA. The CDR3 nucleotides read TGTGCCAGCAGCTTATATTACAACTATGGCTACACCTTC. As protein: CASSLYYNYGYTF.

This clone occurred once. J is TRBJ2-7 and V is TRBV5-1, with D perhaps TRBD1 (6 bases). Germline V gene lookup returns CDR1 SGHRS and CDR2 YFSETQ. V lost 4 bases and J 1 base, leaving 12 bases between the germline ends. CDR3 length equals 14 residues. In DNA, the CDR3 is TGCGCCAGCAGCGGACAGAGTGCTTCCTACGAGCAGTACTTC. It is translated as CASSGQSASYEQYF. The full variable domain, with the rest looked up from reference TRBV5-1 and TRBJ2-7, is KAGVTQTPRYLIKTRGQQVTLSCSPISGHRSVSWYQQTPGQGLQFLFEYFSETQRNKGNFPGRFSGRQFSNSRSEMNVSTLELGDSALYLCASSGQSASYEQYFGPGTRLTVT.

This sequence joins TRBV9 and TRBJ1-6, with 8 bases that match TRBD1. The CDR3 contains 14 residues. The germline V gene has CDR1 SGDLS and CDR2 YYNGEE. Trimming removed 4 bases from V and 9 bases from J; junction bases left unmatched: 6. DNA of the CDR3: TGTGCCAGCAGCCCACAGGGGGTAGGTTCACCCCTCCACTTT. Translated: CASSPQGVGSPLHF.

The chain has TRBV5-4 and TRBJ1-2, with D perhaps matching TRBD1 (5 bases). CDR3 length: 13 amino acids. Trimming removed 4 bases from V and 3 bases from J, with 10 bases in between. Germline V gene sequence: CDR1 SGHNT, CDR2 YYREEE (reference sequence). CDR3 residues: CASSPRGDYGYTF. Here the CDR3 DNA reads TGTGCCAGCAGCCCCCGGGGGGACTATGGCTACACCTTC.